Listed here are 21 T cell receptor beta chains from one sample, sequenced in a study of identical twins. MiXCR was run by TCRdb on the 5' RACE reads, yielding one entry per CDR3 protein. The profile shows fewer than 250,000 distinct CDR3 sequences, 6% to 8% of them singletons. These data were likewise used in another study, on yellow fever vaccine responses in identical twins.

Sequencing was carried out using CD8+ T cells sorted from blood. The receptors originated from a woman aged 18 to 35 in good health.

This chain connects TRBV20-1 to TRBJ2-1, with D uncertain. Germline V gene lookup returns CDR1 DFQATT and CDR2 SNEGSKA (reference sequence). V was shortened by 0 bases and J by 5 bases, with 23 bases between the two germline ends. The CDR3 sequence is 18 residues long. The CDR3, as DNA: TGCAGTGCTAGAGAACGGAGTAGCCGCCAGATTCCCGACAATGAGCAGTTCTTC. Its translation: CSARERSSRQIPDNEQFF.

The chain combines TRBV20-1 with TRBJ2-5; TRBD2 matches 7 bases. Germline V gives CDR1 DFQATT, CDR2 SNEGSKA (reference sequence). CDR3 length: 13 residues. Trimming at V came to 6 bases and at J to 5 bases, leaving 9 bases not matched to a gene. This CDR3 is CSADGAGMETQYF. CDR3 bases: TGCAGTGCCGACGGAGCGGGAATGGAGACCCAGTACTTC.

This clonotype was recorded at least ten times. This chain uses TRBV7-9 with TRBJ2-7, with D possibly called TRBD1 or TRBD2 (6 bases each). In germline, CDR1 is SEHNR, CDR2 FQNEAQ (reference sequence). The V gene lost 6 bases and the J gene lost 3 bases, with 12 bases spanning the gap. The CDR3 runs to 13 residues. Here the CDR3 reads CASSAGGDYEQYV. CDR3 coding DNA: TGTGCCAGCAGTGCCGGGGGCGACTACGAGCAGTACGTC.

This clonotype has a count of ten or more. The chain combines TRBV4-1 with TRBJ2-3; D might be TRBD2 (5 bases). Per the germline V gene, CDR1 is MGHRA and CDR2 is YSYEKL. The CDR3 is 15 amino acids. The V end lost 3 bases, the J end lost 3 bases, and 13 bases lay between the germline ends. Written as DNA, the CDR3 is TGCGCCAGCAGCCAGCCGGGAAAAAAAACAGATACGCAGTATTTT. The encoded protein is CASSQPGKKTDTQYF.

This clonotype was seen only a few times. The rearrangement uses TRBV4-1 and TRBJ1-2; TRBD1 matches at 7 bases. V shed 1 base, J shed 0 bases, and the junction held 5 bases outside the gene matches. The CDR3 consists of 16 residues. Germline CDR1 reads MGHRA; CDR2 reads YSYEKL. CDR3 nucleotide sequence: TGCGCCAGCAGCCAAGTGGAGGGGGCAACTAACTATGGCTACACCTTC. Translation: CASSQVEGATNYGYTF.

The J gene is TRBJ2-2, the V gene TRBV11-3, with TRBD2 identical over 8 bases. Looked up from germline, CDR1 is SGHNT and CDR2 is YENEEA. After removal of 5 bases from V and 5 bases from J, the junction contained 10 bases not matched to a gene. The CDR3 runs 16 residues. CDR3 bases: TGTGCCAGCAGCCCCCGCGGGGGGTTCCTGACCGGGGAGCTGTTTTTT. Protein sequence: CASSPRGGFLTGELFF. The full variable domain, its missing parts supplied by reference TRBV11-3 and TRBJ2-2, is EAGVVQSPRYKIIEKKQPVAFWCNPISGHNTLYWYLQNLGQGPELLIRYENEEAVDDSQLPKDRFSAERLKGVDSTLKIQPAELGDSAVYLCASSPRGGFLTGELFFGEGSRLTVL.

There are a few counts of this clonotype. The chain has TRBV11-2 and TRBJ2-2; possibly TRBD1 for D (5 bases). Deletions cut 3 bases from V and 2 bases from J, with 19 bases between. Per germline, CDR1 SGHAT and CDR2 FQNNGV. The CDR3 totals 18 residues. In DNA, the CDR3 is TGTGCCAGCAGCTTTTTCCCATTAGCAGGGATTAACACCGGGGAGCTGTTTTTT. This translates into CASSFFPLAGINTGELFF.

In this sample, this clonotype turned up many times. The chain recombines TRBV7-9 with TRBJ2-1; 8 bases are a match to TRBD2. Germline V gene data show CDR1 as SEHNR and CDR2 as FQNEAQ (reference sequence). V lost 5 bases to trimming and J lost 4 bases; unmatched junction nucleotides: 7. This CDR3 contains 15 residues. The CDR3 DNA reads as TGTGCCAGCAGCGGAGGGGGACTAGAGTACAATGAGCAGTTCTTC. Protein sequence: CASSGGGLEYNEQFF.

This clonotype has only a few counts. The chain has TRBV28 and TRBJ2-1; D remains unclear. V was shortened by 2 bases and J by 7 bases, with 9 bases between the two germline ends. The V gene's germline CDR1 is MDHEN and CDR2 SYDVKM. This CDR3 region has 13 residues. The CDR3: CASSLGSLNEQFF. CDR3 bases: TGTGCCAGCAGTTTAGGGTCGTTAAATGAGCAGTTCTTC.

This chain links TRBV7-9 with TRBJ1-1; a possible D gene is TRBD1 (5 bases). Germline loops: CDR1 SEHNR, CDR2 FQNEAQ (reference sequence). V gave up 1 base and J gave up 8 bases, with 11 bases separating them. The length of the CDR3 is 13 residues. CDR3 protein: CASSLGGGKEAFF. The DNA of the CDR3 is TGTGCCAGCAGCTTAGGGGGGGGAAAGGAAGCTTTCTTT.

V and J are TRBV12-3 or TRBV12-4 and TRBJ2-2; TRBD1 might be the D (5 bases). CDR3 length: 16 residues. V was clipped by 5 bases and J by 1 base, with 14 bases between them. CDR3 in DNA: TGTGCCAGCAGTCCCGAAGTAGGGGTGAACACCGGGGAGCTGTTTTTT. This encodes CASSPEVGVNTGELFF.

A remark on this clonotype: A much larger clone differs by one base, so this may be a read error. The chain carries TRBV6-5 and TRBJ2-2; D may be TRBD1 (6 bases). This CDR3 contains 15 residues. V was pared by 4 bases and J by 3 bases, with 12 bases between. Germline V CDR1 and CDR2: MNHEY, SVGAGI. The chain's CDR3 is CASSFVDRYTGELFF. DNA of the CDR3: TGTGCCAGCAGTTTTGTGGACAGATACACCGGGGAGCTGTTTTTT.

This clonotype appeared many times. The CDR3 nucleotides are TGTGCCAGCAGTTCCGACGAAGGGTTTTTCCGTGGTGAGCAGTTCTTC. It encodes CASSSDEGFFRGEQFF. V gene TRBV7-9 combines with J gene TRBJ2-1; D unclear. This CDR3 spans 16 amino acids. CDR1 and CDR2 (germline): SEHNR, FQNEAQ (reference sequence). The V end was cut by 6 bases, the J end by 9 bases, with 24 bases between.

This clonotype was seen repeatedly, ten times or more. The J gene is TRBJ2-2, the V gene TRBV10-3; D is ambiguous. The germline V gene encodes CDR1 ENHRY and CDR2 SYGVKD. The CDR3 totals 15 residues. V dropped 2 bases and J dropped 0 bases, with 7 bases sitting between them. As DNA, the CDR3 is TGTGCCATCAGTGAGGGCACAACGAACACCGGGGAGCTGTTTTTT. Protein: CAISEGTTNTGELFF.

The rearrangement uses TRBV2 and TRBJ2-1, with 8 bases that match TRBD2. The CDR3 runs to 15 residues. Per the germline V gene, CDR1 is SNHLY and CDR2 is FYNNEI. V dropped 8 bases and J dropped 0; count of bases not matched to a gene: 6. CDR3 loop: CASGLSGASYNEQFF. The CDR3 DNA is TGTGCCAGCGGCCTTAGCGGGGCCTCCTACAATGAGCAGTTCTTC.

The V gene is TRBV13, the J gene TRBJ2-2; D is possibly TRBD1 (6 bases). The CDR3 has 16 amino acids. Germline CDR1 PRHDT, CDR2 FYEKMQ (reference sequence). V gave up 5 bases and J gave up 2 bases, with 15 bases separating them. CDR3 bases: TGTGCCAGCAGCCCCGAGTCGACAGGCAACACCGGGGAGCTGTTTTTT. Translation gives CASSPESTGNTGELFF.

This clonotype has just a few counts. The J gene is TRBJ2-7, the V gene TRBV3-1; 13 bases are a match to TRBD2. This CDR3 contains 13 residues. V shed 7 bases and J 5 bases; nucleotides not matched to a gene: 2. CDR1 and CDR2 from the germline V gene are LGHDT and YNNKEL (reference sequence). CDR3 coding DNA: TGTGCCAGCACGGGGACTAGCGGGGACGAGCAGTACTTC. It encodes CASTGTSGDEQYF.

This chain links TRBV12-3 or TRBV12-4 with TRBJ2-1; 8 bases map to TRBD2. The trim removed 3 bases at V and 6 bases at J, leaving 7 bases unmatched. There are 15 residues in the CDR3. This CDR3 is CASSFGAGGVNEQFF. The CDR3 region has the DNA TGTGCCAGCAGTTTTGGGGCGGGAGGTGTCAATGAGCAGTTCTTC.

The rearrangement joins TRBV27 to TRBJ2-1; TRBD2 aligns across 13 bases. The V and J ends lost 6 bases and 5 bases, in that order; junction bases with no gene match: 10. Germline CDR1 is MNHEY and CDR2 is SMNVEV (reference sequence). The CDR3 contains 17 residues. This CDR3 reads CASRRTSGRFIDNEQFF. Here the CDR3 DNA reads TGTGCCAGCAGGCGGACTAGCGGGAGATTTATAGACAATGAGCAGTTCTTC.

The CDR3, as DNA: TGTGCCAGCAGCATCCGGACTAGCGGGATTTTCAGTGAGCAGTTCTTC. Its translation: CASSIRTSGIFSEQFF. The V gene is TRBV7-9, the J gene TRBJ2-1; 12 bases agree with TRBD2. Unmatched junction bases numbered 11, after V lost 5 bases and J lost 9 bases. Looked up from germline, CDR1 is SEHNR and CDR2 is FQNEAQ (reference sequence). The CDR3 is 16 residues long.

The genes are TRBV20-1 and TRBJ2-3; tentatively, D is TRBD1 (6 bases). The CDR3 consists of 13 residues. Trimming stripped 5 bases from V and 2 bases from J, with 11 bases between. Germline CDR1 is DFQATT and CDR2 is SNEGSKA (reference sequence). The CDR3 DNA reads TGCAGTGCTGAACAGGGCGACACAGATACGCAGTATTTT. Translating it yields CSAEQGDTDTQYF.